This T cell receptor beta chain was profiled in a study of brain T cells in children with intractable seizures. Study observations and caveats: Clones missing pre-surgery may reflect undersampling of that blood sample.

Libraries were prepared by immunoSEQ multiplex PCR; TCRdb keeps only in-frame clonotypes and omits some of them. Altogether around 70,000 clones are present, just over 90% being singletons, with the ten largest covering 1.5%. Surgery cases with the highest brain T cell transcript signatures were chosen for sequencing. At least one anti-epileptic drug was given before surgery. Regarding this clone: The antigen is unknown.

Germline V CDR1 and CDR2: SGHVS, FQNEAQ. The V end lost 8 bases, the J end lost 0 bases, and 13 bases lay between the germline ends. This CDR3 has 15 residues. The TCR was taken from a boy in the first two years of life with tuberous sclerosis and intractable seizures. The specimen comprised peripheral blood, sampled at surgery. This chain links TRBV7-8 with TRBJ1-4; D ambiguous. This CDR3 is CASGGVIATNEKLFF. The CDR3 coding sequence is TGTGCCAGCGGAGGAGTAATTGCAACTAATGAAAAACTGTTTTTT.